These 22 T cell receptor beta chains were sequenced from one sample in a study of cytomegalovirus exposure and HLA in healthy donors. PCR employed 60 Vbeta and 13 Jbeta primers. Assay used: immunoSEQ multiplex PCR; TCRdb lists only in-frame clones, some missing. The sample gives 200,000 or so clones, about nine tenths of which show up once; around 1.2% is in the top ten. Input material: PBMCs. The receptors here all came from a man aged 30 to 39 in good health and CMV-seronegative.

The CDR3 loop reads CASSYWGRGSNQPQHF. CDR3 in DNA: TGTGCCAGCAGCTACTGGGGCAGGGGTAGCAATCAGCCCCAGCATTTT. The rearrangement uses TRBV7-2 and TRBJ1-5, with D perhaps matching TRBD1 (6 bases). Trimming left V 4 bases short and J 0 bases short, with 13 bases between. The CDR3 has 16 residues. Germline loops: CDR1 SGHTA, CDR2 FQGNSA.

The chain has TRBV5-6 and TRBJ2-1; no definite D call. The CDR3 is 15 amino acids. Germline assignment: CDR1 SGHDT and CDR2 YYEEEE. V was pared by 1 base and J by 7 bases, with 15 bases between. The CDR3 DNA reads as TGTGCCAGCAGCTTGTCCCTGGGCAGAACGAATGAGCAGTTCTTC. This translates into CASSLSLGRTNEQFF.

The chain couples TRBV5-1 to TRBJ1-1, with D maybe TRBD1 (5 bases). Trimming took off 4 bases at V and 4 bases at J, with 17 bases between the two ends. CDR1 and CDR2 from the germline V gene are SGHRS and YFSETQ. The CDR3 runs to 15 residues. This CDR3 reads CASSGLTGGGTEAFF. In DNA form, the CDR3 reads TGCGCCAGCAGCGGGTTAACGGGGGGGGGCACTGAAGCTTTCTTT.

V usage is TRBV7-2 and J usage is TRBJ1-6, with a possible D match to TRBD1 (6 bases). There are 15 residues in the CDR3. V lost 1 base and J lost 7, with 11 bases in between. CDR1 is SGHTA, CDR2 FQGNSA, per germline. The CDR3 here is CASSLVRGSNSPLHF. In DNA, the CDR3 is TGTGCCAGCAGCTTAGTCAGGGGCTCCAATTCACCCCTCCACTTT.

The rearrangement links TRBV6-5 to TRBJ2-2, with TRBD1 matching 9 bases. This CDR3 contains 14 residues. V was pared by 7 bases and J by 7 bases, with 7 bases of the junction left unmatched. Germline values: CDR1 MNHEY, CDR2 SVGAGI. CDR3 nucleotides: TGTGCCAGCACCCGGGACAGGGAATTCGGGGAGCTGTTTTTT. Its protein is CASTRDREFGELFF.

The rearrangement links TRBV5-6 to TRBJ2-7, with 9 nucleotides matching TRBD2. This CDR3 spans 14 amino acids. V dropped 3 bases and J dropped 2; count of bases not matched to a gene: 3. Germline CDR1 and CDR2: SGHDT and YYEEEE. CDR3 nucleotides: TGTGCCAGCAGCTCGGGACTAGCTCCCTACGAGCAGTACTTC. Translated, it gives CASSSGLAPYEQYF.

The rearrangement joins TRBV19 to TRBJ1-1, with a tentative D call TRBD1 (6 bases). The V gene lost 5 bases and the J gene lost 6 bases, with 19 bases spanning the gap. The CDR3 runs 15 residues. Looked up from germline, CDR1 is LNHDA and CDR2 is SQIVND (reference sequence). The CDR3 sequence: CASSSLSAGTPEAFF. DNA of the CDR3: TGTGCCAGTAGTTCCCTCTCGGCCGGGACACCTGAAGCTTTCTTT.

The rearrangement joins TRBV30 to TRBJ1-5; TRBD1 matches 8 bases. CDR1 and CDR2 (germline): GTSNPN, SVGIG (reference sequence). CDR3 length: 13 residues. Germline trimming cut 3 bases from V and 2 bases from J; bases unmatched to any gene: 0. This CDR3 is CAWRGQGNQPQHF. The CDR3 bases are TGTGCCTGGAGGGGACAGGGCAATCAGCCCCAGCATTTT.

This chain uses TRBV6-4 with TRBJ2-7, with D maybe TRBD1 (6 bases). Trimming removed 6 bases from V and 3 bases from J, with 18 bases in between. The CDR3 sequence is 15 residues long. Looked up from germline, CDR1 is MRHNA and CDR2 is SNTAGT. CDR3 DNA: TGTGCCAGCAGCATCTTAGCGAGGGGGTACTACGAGCAGTACTTC. It yields the protein CASSILARGYYEQYF.

The chain links TRBV11-2 to TRBJ2-7; a possible D gene is TRBD1 (6 bases). The CDR3 loop spans 15 amino acids. The V gene lost 5 bases and the J gene lost 3 bases, with 17 bases spanning the gap. Germline V gene lookup returns CDR1 SGHAT and CDR2 FQNNGV. CDR3 amino acids: CASSTPPTGHYEQYF. The CDR3 nucleotides read TGTGCCAGCAGCACCCCTCCGACAGGCCACTACGAGCAGTACTTC.

The table lists this clone with a count of one. The rearrangement joins TRBV7-9 to TRBJ1-1, with TRBD1 identical over 8 bases. Germline assignment: CDR1 SEHNR and CDR2 FQNEAQ (reference sequence). This CDR3 region has 17 residues. The junction had 14 bases not matched to a gene; V was cut back by 2 bases and J by 6 bases. The CDR3 sequence: CASSLLGQGTGRAEAFF. For the CDR3, the DNA is TGTGCCAGCAGCTTACTAGGACAGGGAACCGGAAGGGCTGAAGCTTTCTTT.

The chain recombines TRBV21-1 with TRBJ2-7; the tabulated D call, TRBD1, remains unverified against the DNA. TRBV21-1 is deemed a pseudogene. The CDR3 sequence is 12 residues long. As DNA, the CDR3 is TGTGCCAGTATTACAGGATTTCACGAGCAGTACTTC. This sequence encodes CASITGFHEQYF.

The V gene is TRBV29-1, the J gene TRBJ1-4; a weak D match, TRBD1 (5 bases). The length of the CDR3 is 12 residues. Deletions cut 7 bases from V and 8 bases from J, with 14 bases between. The germline V gene encodes CDR1 SQVTM and CDR2 ANQGSEA. The CDR3 sequence: CSAAGRGEKLFF. CDR3 DNA sequence: TGCAGCGCCGCGGGGAGGGGCGAAAAACTGTTTTTT.

CDR3 amino acids: CASSLVGGLGGGSTDTQYF. Written as DNA, the CDR3 is TGTGCCAGCAGCTTAGTGGGGGGGCTAGGGGGAGGAAGCACAGATACGCAGTATTTT. The rearrangement uses TRBV7-8 and TRBJ2-3; perhaps TRBD2 as D (7 bases). The V and J ends lost 1 base and 0 bases respectively, with 20 bases between them. Germline V gene data show CDR1 as SGHVS and CDR2 as FQNEAQ. The CDR3 contains 19 residues. The full variable domain, with the rest looked up from reference TRBV7-8 and TRBJ2-3, is GAGVSQSPRYKVAKRGQDVALRCDPISGHVSLFWYQQALGQGPEFLTYFQNEAQLDKSGLPSDRFFAERPEGSVSTLKIQRTQQEDSAVYLCASSLVGGLGGGSTDTQYFGPGTRLTVL.

J is TRBJ2-7 and V is TRBV6-1; D unclear. In germline, CDR1 is MNHNS, CDR2 SASEGT. V was shortened by 6 bases and J by 7 bases, with 13 bases between the two germline ends. The length of the CDR3 is 12 residues. The chain's CDR3 is CASSLFRAEQYF. The CDR3 DNA follows: TGTGCCAGCAGCCTTTTCCGAGCTGAGCAGTACTTC.

The sample holds one count of this clone. The chain combines TRBV5-4 with TRBJ2-7; 8 positions agree with TRBD1. The germline CDR1 and CDR2 sequences are SGHNT and YYREEE (reference sequence). The CDR3 is 19 residues long. V lost 1 base to trimming and J lost 0 bases; unmatched junction nucleotides: 15. The DNA of the CDR3 is TGTGCCAGCAGCTTGCTCGGACAGGGACTGGGAAAGAGCTCCTACGAGCAGTACTTC. It is translated as CASSLLGQGLGKSSYEQYF.

CDR3 DNA: TGTGCCAGCAGTTTCTTTTCGCCCCAGCATTTT. Its translation: CASSFFSPQHF. The rearrangement joins TRBV28 to TRBJ1-5; D remains ambiguous. V was trimmed by 3 bases and J by 9 bases, leaving 6 bases between them. This CDR3 is 11 amino acids long. CDR1 MDHEN and CDR2 SYDVKM come from the germline V gene.

The chain has TRBV11-2 and TRBJ2-7, with TRBD2 matching 9 bases. The junction had 2 bases not matched to a gene; V was cut back by 1 base and J by 1 base. This CDR3 contains 15 residues. Germline V lookup: CDR1 SGHAT, CDR2 FQNNGV. The CDR3 reads CASSLGSGSSYEQYF. Written as DNA, the CDR3 is TGTGCCAGCAGCTTAGGTAGCGGGAGTTCCTACGAGCAGTACTTC. Drawing the rest from reference TRBV11-2 and TRBJ2-7, the complete variable domain is EAGVAQSPRYKIIEKRQSVAFWCNPISGHATLYWYQQILGQGPKLLIQFQNNGVVDDSQLPKDRFSAERLKGVDSTLKIQPAKLEDSAVYLCASSLGSGSSYEQYFGPGTRLTVT.

The genes are TRBV6-1 and TRBJ2-3, with TRBD2 identical over 8 bases. Germline CDR1 and CDR2: MNHNS and SASEGT. The J segment lost 5 bases and the V segment lost 0 bases, leaving 7 bases of the junction unmatched. This CDR3 comprises 16 residues. CDR3 sequence: CASSEAVGGARDTQYF. CDR3 coding DNA: TGTGCCAGCAGTGAAGCGGTCGGGGGGGCCCGAGATACGCAGTATTTT.

In this sample, this clone turned up a few times. This sequence joins TRBV5-6 and TRBJ2-3, with TRBD1 matching over 7 bases. Losses at the gene ends were 2 bases for V and 5 bases for J; bases not matched to a gene: 11. Per the germline V gene, CDR1 is SGHDT and CDR2 is YYEEEE. The CDR3 runs 16 residues. The CDR3 sequence: CASSFLLEGAGDTQYF. The CDR3 nucleotides read TGTGCCAGCAGCTTCTTGCTAGAGGGGGCTGGAGATACGCAGTATTTT.

V and J are TRBV14 and TRBJ2-5; possibly TRBD1 for D (5 bases). V shed 3 bases and J shed 0 bases, with 14 bases lying between them. CDR1 is SGHDN, CDR2 FVKESK, per germline. This CDR3 region has 16 residues. The CDR3 is CASSHVNRQNQETQYF. CDR3 nucleotides: TGTGCCAGCAGCCACGTAAATAGACAGAACCAAGAGACCCAGTACTTC.

Here the CDR3 DNA reads TGTGCCAGTAGCGTGGGACAGGTGAATGACGAGCAGTTCTTC. Residues: CASSVGQVNDEQFF. V and J are TRBV19 and TRBJ2-1, with 8 nucleotides matching TRBD1. After removal of 6 bases from V and 10 bases from J, the junction contained 11 bases not matched to a gene. The germline V gene encodes CDR1 LNHDA and CDR2 SQIVND (reference sequence). The CDR3 has 14 amino acids.